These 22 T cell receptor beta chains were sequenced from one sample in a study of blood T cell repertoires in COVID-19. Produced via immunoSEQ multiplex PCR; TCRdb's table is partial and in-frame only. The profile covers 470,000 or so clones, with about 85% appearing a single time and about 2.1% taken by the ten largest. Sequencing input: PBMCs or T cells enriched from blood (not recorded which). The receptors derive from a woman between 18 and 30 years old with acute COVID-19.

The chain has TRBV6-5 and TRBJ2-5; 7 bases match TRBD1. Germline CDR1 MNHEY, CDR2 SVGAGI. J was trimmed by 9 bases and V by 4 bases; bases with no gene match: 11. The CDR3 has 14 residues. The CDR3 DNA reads TGTGCCAGCAGTTTCCGGGACAGCCGGTCCCCCCAGTACTTC. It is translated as CASSFRDSRSPQYF.

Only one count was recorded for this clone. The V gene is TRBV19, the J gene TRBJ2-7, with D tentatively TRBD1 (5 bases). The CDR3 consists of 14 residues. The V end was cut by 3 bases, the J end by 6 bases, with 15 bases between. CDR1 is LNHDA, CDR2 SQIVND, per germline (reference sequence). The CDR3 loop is CASSIKGLVGEQYF. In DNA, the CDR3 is TGTGCCAGTAGTATTAAGGGGTTGGTGGGCGAGCAGTACTTC.

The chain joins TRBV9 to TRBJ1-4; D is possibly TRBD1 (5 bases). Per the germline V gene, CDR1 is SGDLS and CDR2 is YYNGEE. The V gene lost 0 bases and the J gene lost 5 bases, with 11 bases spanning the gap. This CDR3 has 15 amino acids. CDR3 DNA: TGTGCCAGCAGCGTAGGCGTGGGGGGAAATGAAAAACTGTTTTTT. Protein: CASSVGVGGNEKLFF.

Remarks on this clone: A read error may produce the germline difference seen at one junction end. This CDR3 reads CASSQEWANQKLFF. The CDR3, as DNA: TGCGCCAGCAGCCAAGAATGGGCTAATCAAAAACTGTTTTTT. The J gene is TRBJ1-4, the V gene TRBV4-1; D remains unclear. The V gene's germline CDR1 is MGHRA and CDR2 YSYEKL. The CDR3 consists of 14 residues.

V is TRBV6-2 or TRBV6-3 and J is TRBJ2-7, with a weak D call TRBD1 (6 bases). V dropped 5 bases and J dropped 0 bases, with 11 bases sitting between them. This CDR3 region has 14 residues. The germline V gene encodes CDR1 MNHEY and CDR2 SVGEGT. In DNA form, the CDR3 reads TGTGCCAGCAGTACTCACAGGGACTCCTACGAGCAGTACTTC. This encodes CASSTHRDSYEQYF.

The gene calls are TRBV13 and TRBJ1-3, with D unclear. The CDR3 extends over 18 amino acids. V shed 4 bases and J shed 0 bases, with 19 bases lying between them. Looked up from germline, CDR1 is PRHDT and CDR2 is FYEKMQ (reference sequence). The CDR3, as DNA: TGTGCCAGCAGCTCCAGTCTAGCCCCGGCCCTCTCTGGAAACACCATATATTTT. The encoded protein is CASSSSLAPALSGNTIYF.

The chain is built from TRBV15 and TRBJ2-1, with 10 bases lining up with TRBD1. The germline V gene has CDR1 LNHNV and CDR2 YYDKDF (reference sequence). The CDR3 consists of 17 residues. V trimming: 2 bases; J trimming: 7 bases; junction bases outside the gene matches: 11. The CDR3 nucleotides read TGTGCCACCAGCAGACCGCCCCGGGACAGGGGTTATAATGAGCAGTTCTTC. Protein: CATSRPPRDRGYNEQFF.

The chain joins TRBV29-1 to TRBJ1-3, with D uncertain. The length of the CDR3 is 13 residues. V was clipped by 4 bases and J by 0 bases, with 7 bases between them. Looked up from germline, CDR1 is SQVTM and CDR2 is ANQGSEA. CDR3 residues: CSVAGFSGNTIYF. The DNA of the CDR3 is TGCAGCGTTGCCGGGTTCTCTGGAAACACCATATATTTT.

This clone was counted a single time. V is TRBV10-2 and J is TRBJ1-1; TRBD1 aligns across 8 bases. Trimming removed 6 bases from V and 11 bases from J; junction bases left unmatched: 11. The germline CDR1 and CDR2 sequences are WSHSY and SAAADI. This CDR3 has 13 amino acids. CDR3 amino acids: CASSKGQVLGAFF. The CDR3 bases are TGCGCCAGCAGCAAGGGACAGGTCTTAGGGGCTTTCTTT.

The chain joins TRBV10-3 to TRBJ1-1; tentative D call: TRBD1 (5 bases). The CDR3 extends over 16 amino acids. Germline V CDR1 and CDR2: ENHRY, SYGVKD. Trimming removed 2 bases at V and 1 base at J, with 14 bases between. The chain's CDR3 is CAISEGLSRENTEAFF. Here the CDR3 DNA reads TGTGCCATCAGTGAGGGTTTGTCCAGGGAGAACACTGAAGCTTTCTTT.

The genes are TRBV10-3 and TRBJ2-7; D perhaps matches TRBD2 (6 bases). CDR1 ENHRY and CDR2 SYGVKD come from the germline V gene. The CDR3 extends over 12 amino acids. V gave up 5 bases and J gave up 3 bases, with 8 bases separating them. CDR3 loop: CAISPRGYEQYF. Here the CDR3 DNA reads TGTGCCATCAGTCCGCGGGGCTACGAGCAGTACTTC.

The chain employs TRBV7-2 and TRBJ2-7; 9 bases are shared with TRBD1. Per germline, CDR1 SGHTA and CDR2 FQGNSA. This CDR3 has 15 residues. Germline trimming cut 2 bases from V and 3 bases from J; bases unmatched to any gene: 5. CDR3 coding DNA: TGTGCCAGCAGCTTATTCGGGGACAGGGTCTACGAGCAGTACTTC. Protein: CASSLFGDRVYEQYF.

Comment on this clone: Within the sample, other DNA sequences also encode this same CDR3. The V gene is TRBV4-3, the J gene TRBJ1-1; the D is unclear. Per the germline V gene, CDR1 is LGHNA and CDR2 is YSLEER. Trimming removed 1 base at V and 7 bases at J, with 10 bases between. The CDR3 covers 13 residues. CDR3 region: CASSQVGGSEAFF. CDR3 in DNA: TGCGCCAGCAGCCAAGTTGGTGGCAGTGAAGCTTTCTTT.

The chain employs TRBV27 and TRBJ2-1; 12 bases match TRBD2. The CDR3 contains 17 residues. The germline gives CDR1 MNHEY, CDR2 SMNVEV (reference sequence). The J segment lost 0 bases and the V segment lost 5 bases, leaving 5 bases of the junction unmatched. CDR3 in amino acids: CASSLAGGLSSYNEQFF. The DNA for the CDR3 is TGTGCCAGCAGTCTAGCGGGAGGGCTGAGCTCCTACAATGAGCAGTTCTTC.

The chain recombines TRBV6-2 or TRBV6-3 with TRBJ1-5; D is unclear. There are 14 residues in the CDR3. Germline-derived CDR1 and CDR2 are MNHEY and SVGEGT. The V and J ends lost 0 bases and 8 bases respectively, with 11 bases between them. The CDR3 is CASSYSRHTKPQHF. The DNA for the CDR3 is TGTGCCAGCAGTTACTCGAGACATACAAAGCCCCAGCATTTT.

CDR3 DNA: TGTGCCAGCAGTAACGACATAGGGGGCTACGAGCAGTACTTC. Its protein is CASSNDIGGYEQYF. The V call is TRBV7-9, the J call TRBJ2-7; D is perhaps TRBD1 (6 bases). The germline CDR1 and CDR2 sequences are SEHNR and FQNEAQ (reference sequence). Trimming took off 6 bases at V and 3 bases at J, with 15 bases between the two ends. The CDR3 is made up of 14 amino acids.

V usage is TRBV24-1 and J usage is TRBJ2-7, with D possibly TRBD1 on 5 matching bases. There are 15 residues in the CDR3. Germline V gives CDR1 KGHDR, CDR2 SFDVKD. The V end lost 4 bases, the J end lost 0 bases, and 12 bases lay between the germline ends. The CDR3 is CATSDSTVISYEQYF. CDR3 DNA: TGTGCCACCAGTGACTCGACAGTAATCTCCTACGAGCAGTACTTC.

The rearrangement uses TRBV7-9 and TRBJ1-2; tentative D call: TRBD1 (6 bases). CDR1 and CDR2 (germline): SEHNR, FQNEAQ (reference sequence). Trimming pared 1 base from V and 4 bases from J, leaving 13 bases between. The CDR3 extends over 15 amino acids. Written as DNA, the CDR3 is TGTGCCAGCAGCTTAGGTCAGGGGCCTGTCTATGGCTACACCTTC. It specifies CASSLGQGPVYGYTF.

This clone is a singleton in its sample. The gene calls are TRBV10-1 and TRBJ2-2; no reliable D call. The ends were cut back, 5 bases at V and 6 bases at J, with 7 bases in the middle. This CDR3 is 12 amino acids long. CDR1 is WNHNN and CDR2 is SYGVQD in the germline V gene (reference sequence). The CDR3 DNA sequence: TGCGCCAGCAGTATAGGAGCCGGGGAGCTGTTTTTT. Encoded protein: CASSIGAGELFF.

In DNA form, the CDR3 reads TGTGCCAGCAGCAGGGGACTCCATAGGGGTTACAATGAGCAGTTCTTC. This gives the protein CASSRGLHRGYNEQFF. J is TRBJ2-1 and V is TRBV7-9, with D perhaps matching TRBD2 (6 bases). Trimming left V 5 bases short and J 4 bases short, with 18 bases between. This CDR3 spans 16 amino acids. Germline values: CDR1 SEHNR, CDR2 FQNEAQ (reference sequence).

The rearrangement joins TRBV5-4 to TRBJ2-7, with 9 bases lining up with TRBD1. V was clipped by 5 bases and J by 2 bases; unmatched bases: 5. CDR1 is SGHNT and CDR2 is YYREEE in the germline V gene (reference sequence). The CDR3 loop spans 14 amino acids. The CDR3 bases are TGTGCCAGCAGTAGGACAGGGGAGACCTACGAGCAGTACTTC. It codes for CASSRTGETYEQYF.

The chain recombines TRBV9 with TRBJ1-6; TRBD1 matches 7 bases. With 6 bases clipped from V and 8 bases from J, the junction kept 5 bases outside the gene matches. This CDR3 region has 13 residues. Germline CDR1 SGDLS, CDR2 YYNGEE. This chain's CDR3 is CASKDREDSPLHF. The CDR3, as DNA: TGTGCCAGCAAAGACAGGGAGGATTCACCCCTCCACTTT.